The source of this TCR beta chain is a study of cytomegalovirus exposure and HLA in healthy donors. Study-level points and caveats: Subsequent analysis found a tendency for first-cohort TCR clusters to co-occur within the roughly 130 validation repertoires.

A 120-subject validation cohort, separate from the approximately 700-subject first cohort, supplied the donors. To note about this clone: Its antigen is still unknown.

The J segment lost 4 bases and the V segment lost 5 bases, leaving 14 bases of the junction unmatched. CDR1 and CDR2 (germline): LNHDA, SQIVND (reference sequence). This CDR3 is built from 18 residues. The repertoire was sequenced with immunoSEQ multiplex PCR; TCRdb's copy has only in-frame clones and lacks some. The sample holds fewer than 200,000 clones; roughly 90% are singletons and the top ten take 10%. The sample comprised PBMCs. The TCR comes from a woman in her late teens or twenties in good health and CMV-seropositive. This sequence joins TRBV19 and TRBJ2-1; 10 bases align to TRBD2. Written as DNA, the CDR3 is TGTGCCAGTAGTCAACGACCGGGACTAGCGCGAACTTACAATGAGCAGTTCTTC. It codes for CASSQRPGLARTYNEQFF.